A single sample gave rise to the 28 T cell receptor beta chains below, sequenced in a study of shared clonotypes between healthy human individuals. Some clones are missing from TCRdb's copy, which holds only in-frame ones; the method was immunoSEQ multiplex PCR. The sample carries under 200,000 clones, over 85% recorded once. Specimen: naive CD4+ T cells sorted from blood. Subset of the sample: CD45RA+ positively selected. These receptors all stem from a woman aged 30 to 39 in good health.

V and J are TRBV28 and TRBJ2-7, with D perhaps TRBD1 or TRBD2 (5 bases each). Germline assignment: CDR1 MDHEN and CDR2 SYDVKM. The CDR3 has 15 amino acids. The V end was cut by 6 bases, the J end by 7 bases, with 22 bases between. This CDR3 is CASRLPGWDLGEQYF. The CDR3, as DNA: TGTGCCAGCAGACTCCCTGGTTGGGACCTAGGGGAGCAGTACTTC. The full variable domain, its missing parts supplied by reference TRBV28 and TRBJ2-7, is DVKVTQSSRYLVKRTGEKVFLECVQDMDHENMFWYRQDPGLGLRLIYFSYDVKMKEKGDIPEGYSVSREKKERFSLILESASTNQTSMYLCASRLPGWDLGEQYFGPGTRLTVT.

The V gene is TRBV5-1, the J gene TRBJ2-3; D is unclear. This CDR3 spans 13 amino acids. Trimming took 0 bases from V and 1 from J, leaving 3 bases between them. CDR1 and CDR2 (germline): SGHRS, YFSETQ. This chain's CDR3 is CASSLVGTDTQYF. CDR3 in DNA: TGCGCCAGCAGCTTGGTGGGCACAGATACGCAGTATTTT.

This clone showed up just a few times. The chain combines TRBV2 with TRBJ2-7, with unresolved D. The CDR3 is made up of 13 amino acids. The V end was cut by 1 base, the J end by 2 bases, with 6 bases between. From germline, CDR1 is SNHLY and CDR2 FYNNEI. CDR3 nucleotide sequence: TGTGCCAGCAGTGAAGGCAGAACCTACGAGCAGTACTTC. It translates to CASSEGRTYEQYF.

V gene TRBV5-1 combines with J gene TRBJ1-1; a possible D gene is TRBD1 (5 bases). Germline V gene lookup returns CDR1 SGHRS and CDR2 YFSETQ. CDR3 length equals 13 residues. Deletions cut 4 bases from V and 0 bases from J, with 7 bases between. The CDR3 loop reads CASSPGLNTEAFF. DNA for the CDR3: TGCGCCAGCAGCCCGGGGCTGAACACTGAAGCTTTCTTT.

This chain links TRBV6-5 with TRBJ2-7; no clear D gene. Looked up from germline, CDR1 is MNHEY and CDR2 is SVGAGI. This CDR3 is 15 amino acids long. Trimming took 6 bases from V and 2 from J, leaving 17 bases between them. The CDR3 DNA sequence: TGTGCCAGCAGCCCTGTTGTTTTCAGTGCCTACGAGCAGTACTTC. Amino acids: CASSPVVFSAYEQYF.

The CDR3 spells CASTGRDRASGGYQPQHF. In DNA, the CDR3 is TGTGCCAGCACAGGGAGGGACAGGGCTTCAGGGGGGTATCAGCCCCAGCATTTT. The V and J genes are TRBV2 and TRBJ1-5; 9 nucleotides align to TRBD1. Germline trimming cut 7 bases from V and 5 bases from J; bases unmatched to any gene: 18. The CDR3 runs 18 residues. In germline, CDR1 is SNHLY, CDR2 FYNNEI.

The genes are TRBV2 and TRBJ1-1; D gene unclear. Per the germline V gene, CDR1 is SNHLY and CDR2 is FYNNEI. This CDR3 is built from 16 residues. The ends were cut back, 7 bases at V and 1 base at J, with 19 bases in the middle. CDR3 protein: CASIDAGAEANTEAFF. CDR3 in DNA: TGTGCCAGCATTGACGCGGGCGCAGAGGCGAACACTGAAGCTTTCTTT. Full variable domain (rest looked up from reference TRBV2 and TRBJ1-1): EPEVTQTPSHQVTQMGQEVILRCVPISNHLYFYWYRQILGQKVEFLVSFYNNEISEKSEIFDDQFSVERPDGSNFTLKIRSTKLEDSAMYFCASIDAGAEANTEAFFGQGTRLTVV.

The genes are TRBV5-1 and TRBJ2-1, with 13 positions matching TRBD2. In germline, CDR1 is SGHRS, CDR2 YFSETQ. Trimming removed 6 bases from V and 7 bases from J; junction bases left unmatched: 7. The CDR3 is 15 amino acids. Written as DNA, the CDR3 is TGCGCCAGCACTCTTGGACTAGCGGGAGTAAATGAGCAGTTCTTC. Protein sequence: CASTLGLAGVNEQFF.

This sequence joins TRBV7-6 and TRBJ2-5; 12 nucleotides line up with TRBD2. This CDR3 has 16 amino acids. The germline V gene has CDR1 SGHVS and CDR2 FNYEAQ. The V segment lost 5 bases and the J segment 4 bases; nucleotides outside the gene matches: 8. CDR3 sequence (DNA): TGTGCCAGCAGCCTACCACTAGCGGGGGGCACAGAGACCCAGTACTTC. Encoded protein: CASSLPLAGGTETQYF.

The J gene is TRBJ1-1, the V gene TRBV18, with TRBD1 matching 8 bases. The junction had 9 bases not matched to a gene; V was cut back by 6 bases and J by 6 bases. Germline V gene lookup returns CDR1 KGHSH and CDR2 LQKENI. This CDR3 is 14 amino acids long. DNA for the CDR3: TGTGCCAGCTCGGCCGACAGGGGCGACTCTGAAGCTTTCTTT. This sequence encodes CASSADRGDSEAFF.

The chain links TRBV6-6 to TRBJ2-7; 8 nucleotides align to TRBD2. Looked up from germline, CDR1 is MNHNY and CDR2 is SVGAGI (reference sequence). The CDR3 runs 15 residues. V lost 7 bases and J lost 0; bases outside the gene matches: 8. CDR3 sequence reads: CASKSSGEFSYEQYF. Here the CDR3 DNA reads TGTGCCAGCAAGAGTAGCGGGGAATTCTCCTACGAGCAGTACTTC.

V and J are TRBV23-1 and TRBJ1-5; no reliable D call. TRBV23-1 is an open reading frame whose function is uncertain. This CDR3 spans 16 amino acids. Trimming took 9 bases from V and 0 from J, leaving 18 bases between them. CDR3 region: CARGLVDPDSNQPQHF. The CDR3 DNA sequence: TGCGCCAGGGGGTTGGTAGACCCAGATAGCAATCAGCCCCAGCATTTT.

As concerns this clone: Other nucleotide sequences in the sample specify the same CDR3. The chain recombines TRBV29-1 with TRBJ1-1; D is undetermined. With 3 bases removed from V and 0 bases from J, the gap between germline ends came to 8 bases. The CDR3 is 13 amino acids. In germline, CDR1 is SQVTM, CDR2 ANQGSEA. The chain's CDR3 is CSVEGRLNTEAFF. CDR3 sequence (DNA): TGCAGCGTTGAGGGCAGGTTGAACACTGAAGCTTTCTTT.

This clone was counted a few times. V and J are TRBV2 and TRBJ1-3; D ambiguous. The CDR3 contains 14 residues. V lost 7 bases and J lost 0, with 10 bases in between. The germline V gene encodes CDR1 SNHLY and CDR2 FYNNEI. For the CDR3, the DNA is TGTGCCAGCACGGGTGGGGTCTCTGGAAACACCATATATTTT. Translating gives CASTGGVSGNTIYF.

The chain is built from TRBV19 and TRBJ1-5; 11 bases are a match to TRBD1. The CDR3 length is 15 residues. From germline, CDR1 is LNHDA and CDR2 SQIVND (reference sequence). V was clipped by 5 bases and J by 3 bases; unmatched bases: 3. CDR3 in DNA: TGTGCCAGTAGTCCGGGACAGGGGGACAATCAGCCCCAGCATTTT. Translating it yields CASSPGQGDNQPQHF.

J is TRBJ2-7 and V is TRBV5-4; D possibly corresponds to TRBD1 (6 bases). There are 13 residues in the CDR3. Germline loops: CDR1 SGHNT, CDR2 YYREEE (reference sequence). Trimming shortened V by 4 bases and J by 5 bases, and 13 bases separated the two germline ends. DNA for the CDR3: TGTGCCAGCAGCCCGGGACAAGGCAACGAGCAGTACTTC. Encoded protein: CASSPGQGNEQYF. Based on the CDR3 plus reference TRBV5-4 and TRBJ2-7, the full variable domain is ETGVTQSPTHLIKTRGQQVTLRCSSQSGHNTVSWYQQALGQGPQFIFQYYREEENGRGNFPPRFSGLQFPNYSSELNVNALELDDSALYLCASSPGQGNEQYFGPGTRLTVT.

This clone was seen once. CDR3: CASSIHGSQNTIYF. The DNA of the CDR3 is TGTGCCAGTAGTATTCATGGGAGTCAGAACACCATATATTTT. This chain joins TRBV19 and TRBJ1-3; D not resolved. This CDR3 is 14 amino acids long. Trimming took off 3 bases at V and 7 bases at J, with 13 bases between the two ends. Germline CDR1 reads LNHDA; CDR2 reads SQIVND (reference sequence). Complete variable domain (other parts from reference TRBV19 and TRBJ1-3): DGGITQSPKYLFRKEGQNVTLSCEQNLNHDAMYWYRQDPGQGLRLIYYSQIVNDFQKGDIAEGYSVSREKKESFPLTVTSAQKNPTAFYLCASSIHGSQNTIYFGEGSWLTVV.

This chain uses TRBV6-5 with TRBJ1-1, with a weak D call TRBD1 (5 bases). The CDR3 extends over 15 amino acids. V lost 4 bases, J lost 2 bases, and 14 bases lay in between. Germline V gene data show CDR1 as MNHEY and CDR2 as SVGAGI. DNA of the CDR3: TGTGCCAGCAGTTCTGCGGGACCGATAAACACTGAAGCTTTCTTT. It translates to CASSSAGPINTEAFF.

The V gene is TRBV19, the J gene TRBJ1-2, with D unclear. This CDR3 has 12 amino acids. V was shortened by 3 bases and J by 8 bases, with 10 bases between the two germline ends. Germline V lookup: CDR1 LNHDA, CDR2 SQIVND (reference sequence). The CDR3 is CASSMRTIGYTF. CDR3 coding DNA: TGTGCCAGTAGTATGCGGACCATCGGCTACACCTTC.

The chain recombines TRBV18 with TRBJ2-7; weak D call: TRBD1 (6 bases). This CDR3 comprises 16 residues. Germline V gene lookup returns CDR1 KGHSH and CDR2 LQKENI. V lost 4 bases to trimming and J lost 2 bases, with 18 bases between them. DNA for the CDR3: TGTGCCAGCTCACTCCTTTTAGGGGGTAGGGCCTACGAGCAGTACTTC. Translating it yields CASSLLLGGRAYEQYF.

The V and J genes are TRBV18 and TRBJ2-5, with TRBD2 matching over 7 bases. The J call is uncertain, as TRBJ2-7 better fits the DNA end. Germline CDR1 KGHSH, CDR2 LQKENI. The CDR3 totals 13 residues. CDR3 sequence (DNA): TGTGCCAGCTTACCCGGCGGGGGACGCGAGCAGTACTTC. Amino acid sequence: CASLPGGGREQYF.

This clone was seen only a few times. The V and J genes are TRBV19 and TRBJ1-5, with D possibly TRBD1 on 6 matching bases. The CDR3 contains 14 residues. V was shortened by 7 bases and J by 4 bases, with 14 bases between the two germline ends. CDR1 and CDR2 from the germline V gene are LNHDA and SQIVND (reference sequence). CDR3 nucleotides: TGTGCCAGTACCCTGAGAGGGGGGAATCAGCCCCAGCATTTT. This codes for CASTLRGGNQPQHF.

The chain has TRBV28 and TRBJ2-7, with 10 bases identical to TRBD2. The V gene end was trimmed by 5 bases and the J gene end by 2 bases; junction bases not matched to a gene: 6. CDR1 is MDHEN and CDR2 is SYDVKM in the germline V gene. This CDR3 is built from 15 residues. In DNA form, the CDR3 reads TGTGCCAGCAGTAACCGACTAGCGGGTGCCTACGAGCAGTACTTC. This translates into CASSNRLAGAYEQYF.

This chain links TRBV4-1 with TRBJ2-1; the match to TRBD2 covers 9 bases. V gave up 1 base and J gave up 1 base; unmatched junction bases: 5. The CDR3 is 17 residues long. Looked up from germline, CDR1 is MGHRA and CDR2 is YSYEKL. The CDR3 protein is CASSQGIAGDSYNEQFF. Here the CDR3 DNA reads TGCGCCAGCAGCCAAGGTATAGCGGGAGATTCCTACAATGAGCAGTTCTTC.

The gene calls are TRBV28 and TRBJ1-2, with D possibly being TRBD1 (5 bases). V lost 2 bases, J lost 8 bases, and 12 bases lay in between. Germline V lookup: CDR1 MDHEN, CDR2 SYDVKM. CDR3 size: 13 residues. This CDR3 is CASSLPSGGGYTF. The DNA for the CDR3 is TGTGCCAGCAGTTTACCCTCGGGGGGAGGCTACACCTTC.

The V and J genes are TRBV7-9 and TRBJ1-3, with 7 bases identical to TRBD1. The J segment lost 1 base and the V segment lost 5 bases, leaving 8 bases of the junction unmatched. The CDR3 runs 16 residues. CDR1 is SEHNR, CDR2 FQNEAQ, per germline (reference sequence). The CDR3 protein is CASSAHNRGSGNTIYF. CDR3 nucleotide sequence: TGTGCCAGCAGCGCCCATAACAGGGGTTCTGGAAACACCATATATTTT.

The chain couples TRBV2 to TRBJ1-1; no clear D. This CDR3 spans 12 amino acids. The ends were cut back, 5 bases at V and 0 bases at J, with 4 bases in the middle. The V gene's germline CDR1 is SNHLY and CDR2 FYNNEI. The CDR3 is CASSFMNTEAFF. In DNA, the CDR3 is TGTGCCAGCAGTTTCATGAACACTGAAGCTTTCTTT.

This clone was counted a few times. J is TRBJ1-3 and V is TRBV4-2, with D unclear. The CDR3 loop spans 14 amino acids. Between the trimmed V and J ends, which lost 1 base and 0 bases, there was a span of 4 bases. The germline gives CDR1 LGHNA, CDR2 YNFKEQ. For the CDR3, the DNA is TGTGCCAGCAGCCAAGCCGGCTCTGGAAACACCATATATTTT. Amino acid sequence: CASSQAGSGNTIYF.